Each of the 2 T cell receptor beta chains below was sequenced from the same sample in a study of cytomegalovirus exposure and HLA in healthy donors. The PCR used 60 Vbeta and 13 Jbeta primers. The assay was immunoSEQ multiplex PCR, and TCRdb's table has in-frame clones only and misses some. This sample has about 190,000 clones, with 84% found just once. What was sequenced was PBMCs. Receptors originate from a boy under 18 in good health and CMV-seronegative.

J is TRBJ2-7 and V is TRBV7-2; D is perhaps TRBD1 (6 bases). V was cut by 3 bases and J by 6 bases, with 12 bases left in between. Germline V gene sequence: CDR1 SGHTA, CDR2 FQGNSA. The CDR3 is 13 residues long. CDR3 sequence: CASSLSTGREQYF. The CDR3 DNA reads TGTGCCAGCAGCTTGTCCACAGGGCGCGAGCAGTACTTC.

The chain carries TRBV7-9 and TRBJ1-4; 7 bases align to TRBD1. CDR1 SEHNR and CDR2 FQNEAQ come from the germline V gene (reference sequence). Trimming at V came to 5 bases and at J to 8 bases, leaving 17 bases not matched to a gene. The CDR3 consists of 17 residues. The CDR3: CASSPRTGAIMAEKLFF. CDR3 nucleotide sequence: TGTGCCAGCAGCCCCAGGACAGGAGCTATAATGGCGGAAAAACTGTTTTTT.